The 17 T cell receptor beta chains presented below share a single source sample, sequenced in a study of blood T cell repertoires in COVID-19. This table comes from immunoSEQ multiplex PCR, and its TCRdb copy is limited to in-frame clones, with some not included. The profile shows some 200,000 clones, 65% to 85% of them singletons. The sequencing input was PBMCs or T cells enriched from blood (not recorded which). Source of these receptors: a woman aged 40 to 55 with acute COVID-19.

The chain links TRBV2 to TRBJ2-3, with TRBD2 matching over 11 bases. There are 15 residues in the CDR3. With V trimmed by 8 bases and J by 1 base, 5 bases remained unmatched. Looked up from germline, CDR1 is SNHLY and CDR2 is FYNNEI. CDR3 protein: CASGGTSGRTDTQYF. The CDR3 nucleotides read TGTGCCAGCGGGGGGACTAGCGGACGCACAGATACGCAGTATTTT.

The CDR3 DNA reads as TGTGCCAGCAGTTCCCCGGGTAGCGGGGAAAATGAGCAGTTCTTC. Amino acids: CASSSPGSGENEQFF. This chain connects TRBV28 to TRBJ2-1, with 8 bases lining up with TRBD2. Looked up from germline, CDR1 is MDHEN and CDR2 is SYDVKM. The CDR3 is 15 amino acids. After removal of 4 bases from V and 7 bases from J, the junction contained 9 bases not matched to a gene. Drawing the rest from reference TRBV28 and TRBJ2-1, the complete variable domain is DVKVTQSSRYLVKRTGEKVFLECVQDMDHENMFWYRQDPGLGLRLIYFSYDVKMKEKGDIPEGYSVSREKKERFSLILESASTNQTSMYLCASSSPGSGENEQFFGPGTRLTVL.

The chain uses TRBV6-6 and TRBJ1-5; maybe TRBD1 (5 bases). Trimming left V 2 bases short and J 2 bases short, with 13 bases between. Germline V CDR1 and CDR2: MNHNY, SVGAGI (reference sequence). The CDR3 contains 16 residues. DNA of the CDR3: TGTGCCAGCAGTTACGGCGGGGGACGGGGCAATCAGCCCCAGCATTTT. Amino acids: CASSYGGGRGNQPQHF.

The genes are TRBV28 and TRBJ1-2; TRBD1 is a possible D gene (6 bases). Deletions cut 5 bases from V and 4 bases from J, with 14 bases between. Per the germline V gene, CDR1 is MDHEN and CDR2 is SYDVKM. The CDR3 runs to 14 residues. CDR3: CASSGEGTFYGYTF. CDR3 coding DNA: TGTGCCAGCAGTGGGGAAGGGACATTCTATGGCTACACCTTC.

The rearrangement uses TRBV12-5 and TRBJ1-4; D gene ambiguous. This CDR3 contains 16 residues. V was trimmed by 0 bases and J by 5 bases, leaving 13 bases between them. Germline CDR1 LGHNT, CDR2 FRNRAP. The CDR3 DNA follows: TGTGCTAGTGGTTTGGTCAACACAAACAAGAATGAAAAACTGTTTTTT. It encodes CASGLVNTNKNEKLFF.

The chain employs TRBV27 and TRBJ2-4; TRBD1 matches at 9 bases. This CDR3 comprises 17 residues. The trim removed 0 bases at V and 3 bases at J, leaving 6 bases unmatched. In germline, CDR1 is MNHEY, CDR2 SMNVEV (reference sequence). The CDR3 is CASSLSLPGQGKNIQYF. The DNA for the CDR3 is TGTGCCAGCAGTTTATCCCTGCCGGGACAGGGCAAAAACATTCAGTACTTC.

The V gene is TRBV14, the J gene TRBJ2-1, with 9 bases fitting TRBD1. Germline CDR1 is SGHDN and CDR2 is FVKESK. The trim removed 0 bases at V and 5 bases at J, leaving 23 bases unmatched. CDR3 length: 22 amino acids. The CDR3 reads CASSQDGETGGMTFRKDNEQFF. The CDR3 DNA reads TGTGCCAGCAGCCAAGATGGCGAGACAGGGGGAATGACCTTTCGTAAAGACAATGAGCAGTTCTTC.

CDR3 in amino acids: CASSGDRNQPQHF. In DNA form, the CDR3 reads TGTGCCAGCTCAGGGGACAGGAATCAGCCCCAGCATTTT. The genes are TRBV18 and TRBJ1-5, with TRBD1 matching 8 bases. Germline-derived CDR1 and CDR2 are KGHSH and LQKENI. The CDR3 loop spans 13 amino acids. With V trimmed by 5 bases and J by 4 bases, 1 base remained unmatched.

The V gene is TRBV28, the J gene TRBJ1-5, with D perhaps matching TRBD1 (5 bases). The CDR3 contains 15 residues. Trimming left V 6 bases short and J 5 bases short, with 17 bases between. Germline V gene data show CDR1 as MDHEN and CDR2 as SYDVKM. CDR3 nucleotides: TGTGCCAGCAGAGCGCCCGGACAACTTTATCAGCCCCAGCATTTT. It translates to CASRAPGQLYQPQHF.

The rearrangement links TRBV5-8 to TRBJ2-1; TRBD2 matches 13 bases. The CDR3 sequence is 17 residues long. V lost 0 bases to trimming and J lost 0 bases; unmatched junction nucleotides: 0. Germline V gene lookup returns CDR1 SGHTS and CDR2 YDEGEE. The CDR3 sequence is CASSLGTSGSSYNEQFF. Here the CDR3 DNA reads TGTGCCAGCAGCTTGGGGACTAGCGGGAGCTCCTACAATGAGCAGTTCTTC.

The V call is TRBV7-2, the J call TRBJ1-6; D remains ambiguous. CDR1 is SGHTA, CDR2 FQGNSA, per germline. The CDR3 covers 15 residues. V gave up 3 bases and J gave up 5 bases, with 11 bases separating them. The DNA of the CDR3 is TGTGCCAGCAGCTTGGGTCAGGTCGATAATTCACCCCTCCACTTT. Translation: CASSLGQVDNSPLHF.

CDR3 in DNA: TGTGCCAGCAGCCCCCAGGGACATATAGACGAGCAGTACTTC. Protein product: CASSPQGHIDEQYF. The chain employs TRBV11-3 and TRBJ2-7; TRBD1 is a possible D gene (6 bases). Germline V gene data show CDR1 as SGHNT and CDR2 as YENEEA. Trimming removed 5 bases at V and 5 bases at J, with 16 bases between. This CDR3 has 14 amino acids.

V usage is TRBV19 and J usage is TRBJ2-3; perhaps TRBD1 as D (8 bases). CDR1 and CDR2 (germline): LNHDA, SQIVND (reference sequence). The CDR3 totals 18 residues. V lost 6 bases and J lost 6, with 28 bases in between. The CDR3 loop reads CASRTWWGGQASGDTQYF. CDR3 sequence (DNA): TGTGCCAGTAGGACCTGGTGGGGGGGACAGGCCTCAGGGGATACGCAGTATTTT.

This chain joins TRBV28 and TRBJ2-5, with D perhaps matching TRBD1 (6 bases). The CDR3 runs 15 residues. The germline CDR1 and CDR2 sequences are MDHEN and SYDVKM. The V and J ends lost 4 bases and 5 bases respectively, with 17 bases between them. In DNA, the CDR3 is TGTGCCAGCAGTTCAATCGACAGGCCTCGGGAGACCCAGTACTTC. Encoded protein: CASSSIDRPRETQYF.

This clone was seen many times. The CDR3 loop reads CASGRGGANVLTF. The CDR3 region has the DNA TGTGCCAGCGGTAGAGGGGGGGCCAACGTCCTGACTTTC. The V call is TRBV27, the J call TRBJ2-6, with a possible D match to TRBD2 (5 bases). V lost 8 bases and J lost 4, with 9 bases in between. Germline-derived CDR1 and CDR2 are MNHEY and SMNVEV (reference sequence). This CDR3 comprises 13 residues.

This clone has just one count. V gene TRBV18 combines with J gene TRBJ2-5; 7 bases map to TRBD2. CDR3 length equals 13 residues. Trimming at V came to 3 bases and at J to 5 bases, leaving 3 bases not matched to a gene. Germline CDR1 KGHSH, CDR2 LQKENI. The CDR3 bases are TGTGCCAGCTCACCTGGACTAGGGGAGACCCAGTACTTC. Amino acids: CASSPGLGETQYF.

The chain carries TRBV7-2 and TRBJ1-5, with D perhaps TRBD1 (5 bases). CDR1 is SGHTA and CDR2 is FQGNSA in the germline V gene. The V and J ends lost 2 bases and 5 bases respectively, with 16 bases between them. CDR3 length: 16 amino acids. CDR3 amino acids: CASSLTWQGGYQPQHF. The CDR3 coding sequence is TGTGCCAGCAGCTTAACGTGGCAGGGTGGGTATCAGCCCCAGCATTTT.